Each of the 20 T cell receptor beta chains below was sequenced from the same sample in a study of beta chain features in type 1 diabetes. cDNA synthesis used the whole RNA isolate, giving expressed TCRB sequences. Using immunoSEQ multiplex PCR, the repertoire was profiled, and TCRdb retains in-frame clones only, with some absent. This table holds fewer than 65,000 clones, about 60% found once. Specimen: Tregs from blood. The receptors originated from a woman aged 18-35 years in good health.

This chain connects TRBV4-2 to TRBJ2-2, with 7 bases identical to TRBD2. CDR1 and CDR2 from the germline V gene are LGHNA and YNFKEQ. This CDR3 has 16 residues. V gave up 2 bases and J gave up 5 bases; unmatched junction bases: 8. This chain's CDR3 is CASSQLQGGRTGELFF. In DNA form, the CDR3 reads TGTGCCAGCAGCCAACTTCAAGGCGGGAGAACCGGGGAGCTGTTTTTT.

J is TRBJ1-1 and V is TRBV5-1, with TRBD1 as a possible D gene (5 bases). The CDR3 runs 15 residues. Germline V gene lookup returns CDR1 SGHRS and CDR2 YFSETQ. Trimming left V 4 bases short and J 4 bases short, with 17 bases between. The CDR3 reads CASSRGESGSTEAFF. The CDR3 coding sequence is TGCGCCAGCAGCCGGGGGGAATCCGGGAGCACTGAAGCTTTCTTT.

This clone was detected a few times. The V and J genes are TRBV10-3 and TRBJ1-1; D not certain. The length of the CDR3 is 12 residues. V shed 6 bases and J shed 4 bases, with 9 bases lying between them. Looked up from germline, CDR1 is ENHRY and CDR2 is SYGVKD. CDR3 loop: CAISAGTTEAFF. The CDR3 DNA is TGTGCCATCAGCGCCGGTACCACTGAAGCTTTCTTT.

This clone has just one count. The chain has TRBV7-2 and TRBJ1-1; D might be TRBD1 (6 bases). The CDR3 spans 15 residues. Trimming removed 1 base from V and 2 bases from J, with 11 bases in between. The germline CDR1 and CDR2 sequences are SGHTA and FQGNSA. CDR3 DNA sequence: TGTGCCAGCAGCTTAGGTCCAGGGGCAAACACTGAAGCTTTCTTT. This encodes CASSLGPGANTEAFF.

CDR3 DNA: TGTGCCAGCAGTCGAGCGGGCCTCGAGACTGAAGCTTTCTTT. It yields the protein CASSRAGLETEAFF. The chain links TRBV6-6 to TRBJ1-1; D remains ambiguous. V shed 5 bases and J shed 5 bases, with 15 bases lying between them. The CDR3 loop spans 14 amino acids. CDR1 and CDR2 (germline): MNHNY, SVGAGI (reference sequence).

This clone has just a few counts. The CDR3 loop reads CASSLVAGGVYNEQFF. CDR3 DNA sequence: TGCGCCAGCAGCTTGGTAGCGGGGGGGGTCTACAATGAGCAGTTCTTC. The V call is TRBV5-1, the J call TRBJ2-1; 11 bases are a match to TRBD2. Trimming cost V 0 bases and J 3 bases; bases outside gene matches: 2. The length of the CDR3 is 16 residues. Germline V gene data show CDR1 as SGHRS and CDR2 as YFSETQ. Supplemented by reference TRBV5-1 and TRBJ2-1, the full variable domain reads KAGVTQTPRYLIKTRGQQVTLSCSPISGHRSVSWYQQTPGQGLQFLFEYFSETQRNKGNFPGRFSGRQFSNSRSEMNVSTLELGDSALYLCASSLVAGGVYNEQFFGPGTRLTVL.

The CDR3 protein is CASSGPYEQYF. For the CDR3, the DNA is TGTGCCAGCAGCGGCCCCTACGAGCAGTACTTC. The V and J genes are TRBV11-2 and TRBJ2-7; D is unresolved. This CDR3 is 11 amino acids long. The ends were cut back, 5 bases at V and 2 bases at J, with 4 bases in the middle. Germline CDR1 and CDR2: SGHAT and FQNNGV.

The gene calls are TRBV9 and TRBJ2-5, with 7 nucleotides matching TRBD1. This CDR3 spans 14 amino acids. J was trimmed by 5 bases and V by 1 base; bases with no gene match: 5. The germline V gene encodes CDR1 SGDLS and CDR2 YYNGEE. The CDR3, as DNA: TGTGCCAGCAGCGTAAGAGGGGGCCTGGAGACCCAGTACTTC. Translated: CASSVRGGLETQYF. Drawing the rest from reference TRBV9 and TRBJ2-5, the complete variable domain is DSGVTQTPKHLITATGQRVTLRCSPRSGDLSVYWYQQSLDQGLQFLIQYYNGEERAKGNILERFSAQQFPDLHSELNLSSLELGDSALYFCASSVRGGLETQYFGPGTRLLVL.

This chain uses TRBV7-8 with TRBJ1-2; maybe TRBD1 (5 bases). CDR3 length: 15 residues. Germline CDR1 is SGHVS and CDR2 is FQNEAQ. The ends were cut back, 3 bases at V and 8 bases at J, with 19 bases in the middle. In DNA form, the CDR3 reads TGTGCCAGCAGCTTGGGAGATGCAGGGCGGGAAGGCTACACCTTC. This encodes CASSLGDAGREGYTF.

The gene calls are TRBV6-1 and TRBJ2-3, with a tentative D call TRBD2 (6 bases). V gave up 6 bases and J gave up 10 bases, with 14 bases separating them. This CDR3 contains 12 residues. Germline values: CDR1 MNHNS, CDR2 SASEGT. This CDR3 reads CASSTGAGPQYF. The CDR3 DNA is TGTGCCAGCAGCACAGGAGCGGGCCCGCAGTATTTT.

J is TRBJ1-6 and V is TRBV5-1; 11 bases fit TRBD1. V lost 2 bases to trimming and J lost 10 bases; unmatched junction nucleotides: 5. This CDR3 has 15 residues. Germline V gene data show CDR1 as SGHRS and CDR2 as YFSETQ. CDR3 DNA: TGCGCCAGCAGCTTTACCGGGACAGGGGGATCACCCCTCCACTTT. It codes for CASSFTGTGGSPLHF.

This chain connects TRBV30 to TRBJ1-5; D is perhaps TRBD1 (6 bases). Germline CDR1 is GTSNPN and CDR2 is SVGIG (reference sequence). This CDR3 comprises 16 residues. The V end was cut by 2 bases, the J end by 5 bases, with 19 bases between. This CDR3 is CAWSNRGGAGYQPQHF. In DNA, the CDR3 is TGTGCCTGGAGTAACCGGGGGGGCGCAGGATATCAGCCCCAGCATTTT. Combining the CDR3 with reference TRBV30 and TRBJ1-5 gives the whole variable domain SQTIHQWPATLVQPVGSPLSLECTVEGTSNPNLYWYRQAAGRGLQLLFYSVGIGQISSEVPQNLSASRPQDRQFILSSKKLLLSDSGFYLCAWSNRGGAGYQPQHFGDGTRLSIL.

This clone was recorded a few times. The chain uses TRBV10-3 and TRBJ2-2; TRBD1 might be the D (6 bases). V was trimmed by 4 bases and J by 2 bases, leaving 8 bases between them. The CDR3 sequence is 14 residues long. Per germline, CDR1 ENHRY and CDR2 SYGVKD. CDR3 in amino acids: CAISGTDNTGELFF. CDR3 DNA: TGTGCCATCAGTGGGACAGATAACACCGGGGAGCTGTTTTTT.

In this sample, this clone turned up once. J is TRBJ2-3 and V is TRBV19; D might be TRBD1 (5 bases). This CDR3 spans 11 amino acids. The V end lost 6 bases, the J end lost 6 bases, and 7 bases lay between the germline ends. Per the germline V gene, CDR1 is LNHDA and CDR2 is SQIVND (reference sequence). The CDR3 DNA sequence: TGTGCCAGTAGGGCAGGGGATACGCAGTATTTT. Amino acid sequence: CASRAGDTQYF.

CDR3 in amino acids: CASRDGTGGCPYF. CDR3 in DNA: TGTGCCAGCAGAGATGGGACAGGGGGCTGCCCCTACTTC. This sequence joins TRBV2 and TRBJ2-5, with 12 nucleotides matching TRBD1. After removal of 6 bases from V and 14 bases from J, the junction contained 10 bases not matched to a gene. The CDR3 extends over 13 amino acids. The V gene's germline CDR1 is SNHLY and CDR2 FYNNEI.

The chain couples TRBV30 to TRBJ1-5; 9 bases line up with TRBD1. The CDR3 totals 14 residues. Per germline, CDR1 GTSNPN and CDR2 SVGIG (reference sequence). Trimming took 4 bases from V and 7 from J; bases not matched to a gene: 8. The CDR3 DNA reads as TGTGCCTGGACCTCTGGACAGGGGCCACAGCCCCAGCATTTT. It codes for CAWTSGQGPQPQHF.

This clone showed up just a few times. V usage is TRBV14 and J usage is TRBJ1-1; no firm D call. The length of the CDR3 is 15 residues. Germline V gives CDR1 SGHDN, CDR2 FVKESK. Trimming took 0 bases from V and 1 from J, leaving 9 bases between them. In DNA, the CDR3 is TGTGCCAGCAGCCAAGAGTCCTGGAGGAACACTGAAGCTTTCTTT. Amino acid sequence: CASSQESWRNTEAFF.

This chain joins TRBV7-2 and TRBJ1-2; the match to TRBD1 covers 8 bases. The ends lost 1 base at V and 8 bases at J; junction bases unmatched: 3. Germline V CDR1 and CDR2: SGHTA, FQGNSA. CDR3 length equals 13 residues. The CDR3: CASSLGTGTGYTF. CDR3 nucleotide sequence: TGTGCCAGCAGCTTAGGGACAGGGACGGGCTACACCTTC.

V and J are TRBV20-1 and TRBJ2-7; D may be TRBD1 (5 bases). The CDR3 sequence is 11 residues long. Trimming took 5 bases from V and 3 from J, leaving 8 bases between them. Germline V gene lookup returns CDR1 DFQATT and CDR2 SNEGSKA (reference sequence). The CDR3 is CSAFQGYEQYF. DNA for the CDR3: TGCAGTGCTTTCCAGGGCTACGAGCAGTACTTC.

The chain carries TRBV10-3 and TRBJ2-1, with 12 bases that match TRBD2. This CDR3 region has 13 residues. V was pared by 8 bases and J by 9 bases, with 5 bases of the junction left unmatched. The V gene's germline CDR1 is ENHRY and CDR2 SYGVKD. The CDR3 region is CAIASGGASEQFF. The DNA of the CDR3 is TGTGCCATCGCTAGCGGGGGGGCCAGTGAGCAGTTCTTC.